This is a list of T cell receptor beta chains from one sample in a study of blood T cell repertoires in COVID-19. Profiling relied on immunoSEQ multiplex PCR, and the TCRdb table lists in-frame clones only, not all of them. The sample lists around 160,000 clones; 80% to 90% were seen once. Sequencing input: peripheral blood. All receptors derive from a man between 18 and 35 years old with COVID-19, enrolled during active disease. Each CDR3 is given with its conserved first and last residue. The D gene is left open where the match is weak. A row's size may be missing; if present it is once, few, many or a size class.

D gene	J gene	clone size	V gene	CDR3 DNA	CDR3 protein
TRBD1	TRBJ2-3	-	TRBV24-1	TGTGCCACCAGTGAATTACAGGGGAGTGCAGATACGCAGTATTTT	CATSELQGSADTQYF
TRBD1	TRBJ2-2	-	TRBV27	TGTGCCAGCAGTCTTGGACAGGGCACCGGGGAGCTGTTTTTT	CASSLGQGTGELFF
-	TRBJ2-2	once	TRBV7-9	TGTGCCAGCAGCCGGACTACCTTGGGCGGGGAGCTGTTTTTT	CASSRTTLGGELFF
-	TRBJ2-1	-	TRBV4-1	TGCGCCAGCAGCCACTCCAACTTTGAGAGTGAGCAGTTCTTC	CASSHSNFESEQFF
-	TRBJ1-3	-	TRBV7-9	TGTGCCAGCAGCCCTGGACAGAGCTCTGGAAACACCATATATTTT	CASSPGQSSGNTIYF
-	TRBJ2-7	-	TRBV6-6	TGTGCCAGCAGTTACTCTCCCCACTACGAGCAGTACTTC	CASSYSPHYEQYF
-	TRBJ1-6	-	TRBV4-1	TGCGCCAGCAGCCAAGATCGGGCACAGGGAATTTATAATTCACCCCTCCACTTT	CASSQDRAQGIYNSPLHF
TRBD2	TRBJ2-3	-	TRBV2	TGTGCCAGCTTGATACCGGGAGGTTCAGAGACAGATACGCAGTATTTT	CASLIPGGSETDTQYF
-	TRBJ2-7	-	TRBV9	TGTGCCAGCAGCGTAGATGCGGCTTCCTACGAGCAGTACTTC	CASSVDAASYEQYF
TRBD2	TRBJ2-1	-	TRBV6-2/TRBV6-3	TGTGCCAGCAGTTACCTAGCGGGACAACAGTTCTTC	CASSYLAGQQFF
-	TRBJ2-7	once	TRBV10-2	TGCGCCAGCAGTGATTGGGGCGGCCTACCCGACTCCTACGAGCAGTACTTC	CASSDWGGLPDSYEQYF
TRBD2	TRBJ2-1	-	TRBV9	TGTGCCAGCAGCGTTAGCGGGAGCCCCTACAATGAGCAGTTCTTC	CASSVSGSPYNEQFF
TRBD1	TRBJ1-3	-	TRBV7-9	TGTGCCAGCAGCTTCTCCGGGACAGGGCTCTCCCTTGGAAACACCATATATTTT	CASSFSGTGLSLGNTIYF
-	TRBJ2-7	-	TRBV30	TGTGCCTGGAGTGTGGGCGGGGGCACCTACGAGCAGTACTTC	CAWSVGGGTYEQYF
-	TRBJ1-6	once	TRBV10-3	TGTGCCACCCAAGCTTCGGGTTCACCCCTCCACTTT	CATQASGSPLHF
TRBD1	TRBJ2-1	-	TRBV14	TGTGCCAGCAGCCAAGTCAGGACAGGGAACAATGAGCAGTTCTTC	CASSQVRTGNNEQFF
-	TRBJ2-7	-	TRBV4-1	TGCGCCAGCAGCCAAGGCGCAGGGCCACCCTACGAGCAGTACTTC	CASSQGAGPPYEQYF
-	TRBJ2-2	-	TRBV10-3	TGTGCCATCAGTGAGTCGACTAGTACGAACACCGGGGAGCTGTTTTTT	CAISESTSTNTGELFF
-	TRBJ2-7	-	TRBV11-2	TGTGCCAGCAGCTTAGATCGGCCTAGCGCTGCCTACGAGCAGTACTTC	CASSLDRPSAAYEQYF
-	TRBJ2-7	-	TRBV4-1	TGCGCCAGCAGCCAAGAAAGCCACCCCTCCTACGAGCAGTACTTC	CASSQESHPSYEQYF
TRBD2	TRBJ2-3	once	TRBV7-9	TGTGCCAGCTCTTGGACTAGCGGATCTCCGCTCACAGATACGCAGTATTTT	CASSWTSGSPLTDTQYF
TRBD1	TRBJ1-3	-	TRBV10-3	TGTGCCATTTCCCGGGACAGGGACTCTGGAAACACCATATATTTT	CAISRDRDSGNTIYF
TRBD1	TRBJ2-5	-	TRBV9	TGTGCCAGCAGCGGACCAGGGACAGGGGGCCGGGAGACCCAGTACTTC	CASSGPGTGGRETQYF
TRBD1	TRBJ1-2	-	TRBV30	TGTGCCACTCGACAGGGGGCGAGCTATGGCTACACCTTC	CATRQGASYGYTF
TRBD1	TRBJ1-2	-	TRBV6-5	TGTGCCAGCAGACAGTCACAGGGGGGATCCTATGGCTACACCTTC	CASRQSQGGSYGYTF
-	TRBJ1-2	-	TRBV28	TGTGCCAGCAGCCCAGATGTAATTAACTATGGCTACACCTTC	CASSPDVINYGYTF
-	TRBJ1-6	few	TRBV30	TGTGCCTGGAGTGTAAATATCGGGAATTCACCCCTCCACTTT	CAWSVNIGNSPLHF
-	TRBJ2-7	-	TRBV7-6	TGTGCCAGCAGCTTATTGCAGGGAGGAGGCGAGCAGTACTTC	CASSLLQGGGEQYF